This T cell receptor (beta chain) was recovered during a study of T cells in women clearing cervical HPV infection. Overall study context: Cases' blood sampling followed lesion detection by median about 150 days (90 to 200). Whole-study results and caveats: TRBV6-7 relative abundance averaged approximately 0.1% in cases and more than 0.15% in controls. CIN3+ cases had significantly higher TCR repertoire richness than controls, but evenness did not differ.

All participants had a single incident cervical HPV16 infection, and prevalent HPV16 infections were excluded. CDR3 length: 15 residues. The J segment lost 0 bases and the V segment lost 11 bases, leaving 12 bases of the junction unmatched. Germline CDR1 SNHLY, CDR2 FYNNEI. Measured with immunoSEQ multiplex PCR; TCRdb has only the in-frame clones, and not every one. This table holds about 34,000 clones. With respect to this clone: Antigen: not known. The read is 3 residues too short to cover the CDR3 end, so that end is filled in from the germline J gene.

The sample taken for sequencing was blood buffy coat. The chain couples TRBV2 to TRBJ1-1; TRBD1 matches at 7 bases. The sequence came from a woman aged 18 to 75 with a cervical HPV16 infection that either progressed to CIN3+ or cleared (not recorded which). CDR3: CACSLGQIMNTEAFF. The CDR3 DNA, read in part, is TGTGCCTGCTCCTTGGGACAGATCATGAACACTGAA.